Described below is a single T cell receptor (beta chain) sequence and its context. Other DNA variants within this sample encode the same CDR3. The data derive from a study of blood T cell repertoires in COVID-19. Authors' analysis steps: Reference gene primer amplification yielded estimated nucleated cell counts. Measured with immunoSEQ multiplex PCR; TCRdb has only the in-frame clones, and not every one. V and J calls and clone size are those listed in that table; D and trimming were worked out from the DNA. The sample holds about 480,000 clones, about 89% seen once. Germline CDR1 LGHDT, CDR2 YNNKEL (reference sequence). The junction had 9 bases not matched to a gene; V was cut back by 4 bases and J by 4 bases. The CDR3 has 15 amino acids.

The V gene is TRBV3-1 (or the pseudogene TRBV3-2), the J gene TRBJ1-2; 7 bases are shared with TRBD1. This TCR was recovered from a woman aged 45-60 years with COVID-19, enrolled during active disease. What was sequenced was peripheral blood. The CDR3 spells CASSLTGVYGYGYTF. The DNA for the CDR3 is TGTGCCAGCAGCCTTACAGGGGTTTATGGCTATGGCTACACCTTC.